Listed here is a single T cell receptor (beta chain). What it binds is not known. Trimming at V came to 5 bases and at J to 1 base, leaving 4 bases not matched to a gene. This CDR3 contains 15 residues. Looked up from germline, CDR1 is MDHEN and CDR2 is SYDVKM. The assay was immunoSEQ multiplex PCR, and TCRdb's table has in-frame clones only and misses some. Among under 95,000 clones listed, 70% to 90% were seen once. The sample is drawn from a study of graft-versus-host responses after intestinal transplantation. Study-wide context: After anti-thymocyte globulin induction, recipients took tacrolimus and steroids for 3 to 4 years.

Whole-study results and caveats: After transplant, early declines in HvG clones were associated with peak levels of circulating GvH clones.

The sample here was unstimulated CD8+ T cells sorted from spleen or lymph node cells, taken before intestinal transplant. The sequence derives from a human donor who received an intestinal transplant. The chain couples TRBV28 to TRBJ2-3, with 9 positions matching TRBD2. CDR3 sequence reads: CASSPGLARTDTQYF. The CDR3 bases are TGTGCCAGCAGTCCCGGACTAGCGCGCACAGATACGCAGTATTTT.